The 21 T cell receptor beta chains presented below share a single source sample, sequenced in a study of T cells after posttransplantation cyclophosphamide. Repertoires were generated with immunoSEQ multiplex PCR, while TCRdb's copy carries only in-frame clones and drops some. In total the sample includes 40,000 to 45,000 clones, none of them seen once. The sequencing input was PBMCs. The source is a man aged 40-49 years in good health, CMV-negative, and a related stem cell transplant donor.

This clone was seen ten or more times. The CDR3 sequence: CASSVAGGTETQYF. The DNA for the CDR3 is TGTGCCAGCAGCGTAGCAGGAGGGACAGAGACCCAGTACTTC. This chain joins TRBV9 and TRBJ2-5, with D tentatively TRBD2 (6 bases). In germline, CDR1 is SGDLS, CDR2 YYNGEE. This CDR3 has 14 residues. Trimming stripped 0 bases from V and 4 bases from J, with 10 bases between.

The chain links TRBV15 to TRBJ2-7, with D perhaps matching TRBD2 (7 bases). The CDR3 has 13 residues. V shed 5 bases and J shed 4 bases, with 12 bases lying between them. Germline-derived CDR1 and CDR2 are LNHNV and YYDKDF (reference sequence). The chain's CDR3 is CATSGGAQYEQYF. The CDR3 nucleotides are TGTGCCACCAGCGGGGGGGCCCAGTACGAGCAGTACTTC.

This clone has ten or more counts. This CDR3 reads CASSPGGVRDEQYF. CDR3 nucleotides: TGCGCCAGCAGCCCGGGGGGGGTCAGGGACGAGCAGTACTTC. V gene TRBV5-1 combines with J gene TRBJ2-7; 8 bases map to TRBD2. The V segment lost 4 bases and the J segment 5 bases; nucleotides outside the gene matches: 8. The germline gives CDR1 SGHRS, CDR2 YFSETQ. This CDR3 has 14 residues.

This clone has ten or more counts. CDR3: CASSLQGGWTEAFF. The CDR3 DNA reads TGTGCCAGCAGTTTGCAAGGAGGTTGGACTGAAGCTTTCTTT. The genes are TRBV6-5 and TRBJ1-1; no clear D gene. Trimming stripped 4 bases from V and 5 bases from J, with 14 bases between. The CDR3 runs to 14 residues. The germline V gene has CDR1 MNHEY and CDR2 SVGAGI.

This clone was detected a few times. This chain uses TRBV6-5 with TRBJ2-3; TRBD1 matches at 7 bases. With V trimmed by 5 bases and J by 2 bases, 7 bases remained unmatched. Germline V gene sequence: CDR1 MNHEY, CDR2 SVGAGI. The CDR3 spans 15 residues. In nucleotides, the CDR3 is TGTGCCAGCAGTCGTCGACAGGGCAACACAGATACGCAGTATTTT. Protein: CASSRRQGNTDTQYF.

This clone was seen a handful of times. The same CDR3 can be traced to other DNA sequences in this sample. The chain is built from TRBV6-1 and TRBJ1-2; D possibly corresponds to TRBD1 (5 bases). V was pared by 0 bases and J by 4 bases, with 9 bases between. The V gene's germline CDR1 is MNHNS and CDR2 SASEGT. The CDR3 spans 14 residues. The CDR3: CASSEAGEGYGYTF. The CDR3 nucleotides are TGTGCCAGCAGTGAAGCAGGGGAGGGCTATGGCTACACCTTC.

This clone was counted ten times or more. The chain links TRBV10-2 to TRBJ2-7, with 12 bases aligning to TRBD1. The germline CDR1 and CDR2 sequences are WSHSY and SAAADI. With 6 bases clipped from V and 6 bases from J, the junction kept 3 bases outside the gene matches. The CDR3 covers 13 residues. The CDR3 is CASRGQGAGEQYV. DNA of the CDR3: TGCGCCAGCAGGGGACAGGGGGCTGGCGAGCAGTACGTC.

This clone was found many times. The V call is TRBV7-5, the J call TRBJ1-3. TRBV7-5 is annotated as a pseudogene. The CDR3 contains 15 residues. This chain's CDR3 is CARSLKQRPGNTIYF. CDR3 nucleotides: TGTGCCAGAAGCTTAAAACAGCGGCCTGGAAACACCATATATTTT.

This clone has ten or more counts. The chain joins TRBV7-8 to TRBJ1-5; no firm D call. The CDR3 has 14 residues. V lost 0 bases and J lost 5, with 8 bases in between. Germline V lookup: CDR1 SGHVS, CDR2 FQNEAQ. CDR3 residues: CASSLAMQDQPQHF. CDR3 DNA: TGTGCCAGCAGCTTAGCTATGCAGGATCAGCCCCAGCATTTT.

This clone was detected ten times or more. This chain connects TRBV9 to TRBJ2-1; TRBD2 aligns across 9 bases. CDR1 and CDR2 from the germline V gene are SGDLS and YYNGEE. This CDR3 has 16 amino acids. V shed 3 bases and J 6 bases; nucleotides not matched to a gene: 10. The CDR3 nucleotides are TGTGCCAGCAGCGCCAAGAGCGGCGGGGGGGTCAATGAGCAGTTCTTC. Amino acid sequence: CASSAKSGGGVNEQFF.

This clone was seen many times. The V and J genes are TRBV5-4 and TRBJ2-3, with TRBD2 matching 7 bases. Trimming removed 3 bases from V and 2 bases from J; junction bases left unmatched: 9. From germline, CDR1 is SGHNT and CDR2 YYREEE (reference sequence). The CDR3 covers 16 residues. The CDR3 protein is CASSSPASGYTDTQYF. The CDR3 DNA sequence: TGTGCCAGCAGCTCGCCGGCTAGCGGATACACAGATACGCAGTATTTT. The full variable domain, in which reference TRBV5-4 and TRBJ2-3 provide the parts outside the CDR3, is ETGVTQSPTHLIKTRGQQVTLRCSSQSGHNTVSWYQQALGQGPQFIFQYYREEENGRGNFPPRFSGLQFPNYSSELNVNALELDDSALYLCASSSPASGYTDTQYFGPGTRLTVL.

The chain recombines TRBV7-3 with TRBJ2-5, with 9 bases identical to TRBD1. V gave up 5 bases and J gave up 5 bases; unmatched junction bases: 9. The CDR3 runs 15 residues. From germline, CDR1 is SGHTA and CDR2 FQGTGA. The DNA for the CDR3 is TGTGCCAGCAGCCCTTTTGGACAGGGGCTGGAGACCCAGTACTTC. Translation gives CASSPFGQGLETQYF.

This clone was found many times. Compared with germline, one end of the junction differs, possibly owing to a read error. The V gene is TRBV9, the J gene TRBJ1-5; D not resolved. The germline V gene encodes CDR1 SGDLS and CDR2 YYNGEE. This CDR3 has 13 amino acids. The CDR3 nucleotides read TGTGCCAGCAGCATCAGTAGCGATCAGCCCCAGCATTTT. It yields the protein CASSISSDQPQHF.

This clone was observed many times. This chain uses TRBV6-6 with TRBJ1-2; 7 nucleotides line up with TRBD1. CDR3 length: 14 residues. From germline, CDR1 is MNHNY and CDR2 SVGAGI (reference sequence). V lost 5 bases, J lost 3 bases, and 6 bases stayed unmatched. CDR3: CASSPGRGDYGYTF. For the CDR3, the DNA is TGTGCCAGCAGTCCCGGCAGGGGGGACTATGGCTACACCTTC.

This chain uses TRBV9 with TRBJ2-2; tentatively, D is TRBD2 (6 bases). This CDR3 contains 15 residues. V lost 0 bases, J lost 5 bases, and 11 bases lay in between. Germline V gene lookup returns CDR1 SGDLS and CDR2 YYNGEE. The CDR3 DNA follows: TGTGCCAGCAGCGTAGTGGGGGGAAATACCGGGGAGCTGTTTTTT. Encoded protein: CASSVVGGNTGELFF.

The gene calls are TRBV27 and TRBJ1-1; the D is unclear. V shed 7 bases and J shed 2 bases, with 11 bases lying between them. The CDR3 has 13 residues. The V gene's germline CDR1 is MNHEY and CDR2 SMNVEV (reference sequence). CDR3 sequence: CASNLRANTEAFF. In nucleotides, the CDR3 is TGTGCCAGCAACCTCCGAGCAAACACTGAAGCTTTCTTT.

The chain joins TRBV20-1 to TRBJ2-1; D call uncertain. Germline CDR1 is DFQATT and CDR2 is SNEGSKA (reference sequence). The CDR3 contains 11 residues. V lost 3 bases, J lost 9 bases, and 9 bases lay in between. The CDR3 nucleotides are TGCAGTGCTAGTAGCCCCGGTGAGCAGTTCTTC. It encodes CSASSPGEQFF.

This clone was detected many times. This chain links TRBV5-4 with TRBJ1-2; 7 positions match TRBD1. V dropped 4 bases and J dropped 4; count of bases not matched to a gene: 7. The CDR3 is made up of 14 amino acids. The germline V gene has CDR1 SGHNT and CDR2 YYREEE (reference sequence). CDR3 nucleotides: TGTGCCAGCAGCGCAAGGGGACAGCCCTATGGCTACACCTTC. It is translated as CASSARGQPYGYTF.

This clone has at least ten counts. This chain joins TRBV6-5 and TRBJ2-7; 11 nucleotides match TRBD2. The CDR3 has 14 amino acids. The germline CDR1 and CDR2 sequences are MNHEY and SVGAGI. V lost 5 bases to trimming and J lost 3 bases; unmatched junction nucleotides: 3. In DNA, the CDR3 is TGTGCCAGCAGTGCCGGGACTAGCGGCTACGAGCAGTACTTC. Protein product: CASSAGTSGYEQYF.

This clone appeared a few times. V is TRBV30 and J is TRBJ1-2; D is unresolved. The CDR3 runs to 13 residues. V gave up 2 bases and J gave up 4 bases, with 11 bases separating them. CDR1 and CDR2 from the germline V gene are GTSNPN and SVGIG (reference sequence). CDR3 nucleotides: TGTGCCTGGAGTCCCATACCCAGCTATGGCTACACCTTC. It specifies CAWSPIPSYGYTF.

This clone was counted between two and nine times. This chain joins TRBV19 and TRBJ2-7; unclear D gene. The ends were cut back, 6 bases at V and 1 base at J, with 10 bases in the middle. CDR1 is LNHDA, CDR2 SQIVND, per germline (reference sequence). The CDR3 totals 13 residues. The CDR3 protein is CASSPDTSYEQYF. The CDR3 region has the DNA TGTGCCAGTAGCCCTGACACATCCTACGAGCAGTACTTC.